These T cell receptor beta chains were read from a single sample in a study of shared clonotypes between healthy human individuals. The protocol was immunoSEQ multiplex PCR, while the TCRdb copy is restricted to in-frame clones and leaves out a portion. Altogether 650,000 to 800,000 clones are present, 92% being singletons, with the ten largest covering approximately 24%. The sequenced sample consisted of naive CD8+ T cells sorted from blood. These receptors were obtained from a man aged 30-40 years in good health. CDR3s include the opening cysteine and the closing phenylalanine or tryptophan. D genes are given only for firm matches. Only part of the rows carry a size: once, few, many, or a class if the clone is expanded.

j_gene,v_gene,d_gene,abundance,CDR3aa,CDR3nt
TRBJ2-1,TRBV7-2,NA,once,CASLRTEYNEQFF,TGTGCCAGCCTCAGGACGGAATACAATGAGCAGTTCTTC
TRBJ2-3,TRBV14,NA,once,CASSPRTDTQYF,TGTGCCAGCAGCCCTCGTACAGATACGCAGTATTTT
TRBJ2-7,TRBV27,NA,NA,CASSFPNSYEQYF,TGTGCCAGCAGTTTTCCGAACTCCTACGAGCAGTACTTC
TRBJ2-3,TRBV5-4,NA,NA,CASSLEREDTQYF,TGTGCCAGCAGCTTGGAAAGGGAGGATACGCAGTATTTT
TRBJ2-1,TRBV9,NA,NA,CASKRGNEQFF,TGTGCCAGCAAGAGAGGCAATGAGCAGTTCTTC
TRBJ2-5,TRBV25-1,NA,NA,CASSVQGVYQETQYF,TGTGCCAGCAGTGTACAGGGAGTATATCAAGAGACCCAGTACTTC
TRBJ1-1,TRBV7-9,NA,NA,CASSPWENTEAFF,TGTGCCAGCAGCCCATGGGAGAACACTGAAGCTTTCTTT
TRBJ2-3,TRBV7-8,TRBD2,NA,CASSYLRFPGLAGTDTQYF,TGTGCCAGCAGCTATCTCCGGTTTCCGGGACTAGCGGGAACAGATACGCAGTATTTT
TRBJ2-7,TRBV5-1,NA,NA,CASKGSSSYEQYF,TGCGCCAGCAAGGGAAGCTCCTCCTACGAGCAGTACTTC
TRBJ1-1,TRBV6-5,NA,NA,CASSYSPGEAFF,TGTGCCAGCAGTTACTCTCCAGGTGAAGCTTTCTTT
TRBJ2-7,TRBV30,TRBD1,NA,CAWSLGTGVEQYF,TGTGCCTGGAGTCTAGGGACAGGGGTCGAGCAGTACTTC
TRBJ1-1,TRBV5-1,NA,NA,CASSLYGEVAEAFF,TGCGCCAGCAGCTTGTATGGGGAGGTCGCTGAAGCTTTCTTT
TRBJ2-7,TRBV11-2,NA,NA,CASSFRPGAYEQYF,TGTGCCAGCAGCTTTCGTCCCGGAGCCTACGAGCAGTACTTC
TRBJ2-1,TRBV6-6,TRBD1,NA,CASSYSRDRAYNEQFF,TGTGCCAGCAGTTACTCTAGGGACAGGGCCTACAATGAGCAGTTCTTC
TRBJ2-1,TRBV5-8,TRBD2,NA,CASSLRFAGGLEQFF,TGTGCCAGCAGCCTTCGATTCGCGGGAGGTCTTGAGCAGTTCTTC
TRBJ2-7,TRBV4-1,TRBD1,NA,CASSQEGTGFYEQYF,TGCGCCAGCAGCCAAGAGGGGACAGGGTTCTACGAGCAGTACTTC
TRBJ2-1,TRBV15,NA,NA,CATSRVTNEQFF,TGTGCCACCAGCAGAGTAACCAATGAGCAGTTCTTC
TRBJ1-1,TRBV28,NA,NA,CASSLYPGEAFF,TGTGCCAGCAGTTTATACCCGGGTGAAGCTTTCTTT
TRBJ2-2,TRBV6-4,TRBD1,NA,CASSDFFGQGTNTGELFF,TGTGCCAGCAGTGACTTTTTTGGACAGGGAACGAACACCGGGGAGCTGTTTTTT
TRBJ2-1,TRBV2,TRBD2,NA,CASRHPIAGDSYNEQFF,TGTGCCAGCAGACACCCTATAGCGGGGGACTCCTACAATGAGCAGTTCTTC
TRBJ2-5,TRBV5-4,TRBD1,NA,CASSTGTGTNQETQYF,TGTGCCAGCAGCACCGGGACAGGGACGAACCAAGAGACCCAGTACTTC
TRBJ1-1,TRBV6-1,TRBD1,NA,CASSEWDRGGTPEAFF,TGTGCCAGCAGTGAATGGGACAGGGGGGGGACACCTGAAGCTTTCTTT
TRBJ2-2,TRBV5-8,NA,few,CASSVRYTGELFF,TGTGCCAGCAGTGTGAGATACACCGGGGAGCTGTTTTTT
TRBJ1-1,TRBV19,NA,NA,CASSTVLNFEAFF,TGTGCCAGTAGTACGGTCCTAAATTTTGAAGCTTTCTTT
TRBJ2-7,TRBV11-2,NA,NA,CASSLDLGILNEQYF,TGTGCCAGCAGCTTAGATCTGGGGATCTTGAACGAGCAGTACTTC
TRBJ2-5,TRBV7-2,TRBD2,NA,CASSLVSGTGETQYF,TGTGCCAGCAGCTTAGTGAGCGGGACTGGAGAGACCCAGTACTTC
TRBJ2-1,TRBV7-6,NA,NA,CASSPLLSGRNEQFF,TGTGCCAGCTCGCCCCTTCTTTCGGGGCGCAATGAGCAGTTCTTC
TRBJ2-7,TRBV10-2,NA,NA,CASSAAGGITYEQYF,TGCGCCAGCAGTGCCGCCGGCGGGATAACCTACGAGCAGTACTTC
TRBJ2-1,TRBV11-2,TRBD2,NA,CASSLDSRLAGLYNEQFF,TGTGCCAGCAGCTTAGATAGCCGACTAGCGGGACTCTACAATGAGCAGTTCTTC
TRBJ2-2,TRBV28,NA,NA,CASIGGTGELFF,TGTGCCAGCATTGGCGGCACCGGGGAGCTGTTTTTT
TRBJ2-1,TRBV6-1,TRBD2,NA,CASSDLAGGTFRGEQFF,TGTGCCAGCAGTGATTTGGCGGGAGGGACTTTTCGAGGTGAGCAGTTCTTC
TRBJ2-1,TRBV4-3,TRBD2,NA,CASSQGRGRVDDEQFF,TGCGCCAGCAGCCAAGGACGCGGGAGGGTGGACGATGAGCAGTTCTTC
TRBJ2-7,TRBV7-6,TRBD1,NA,CASSPQTGQYEQYF,TGTGCCAGCAGCCCTCAGACAGGGCAATACGAGCAGTACTTC
TRBJ2-1,TRBV7-9,NA,NA,CASSSFRDDSVNEQFF,TGTGCCAGCAGCTCCTTTCGGGACGATAGCGTGAATGAGCAGTTCTTC
TRBJ2-1,TRBV27,NA,NA,CASMQLPPGNEQFF,TGTGCCAGCATGCAGCTCCCGCCGGGGAATGAGCAGTTCTTC
TRBJ1-1,TRBV5-4,NA,NA,CASSFSGYYTEAFF,TGTGCCAGCAGCTTTTCAGGGTACTACACTGAAGCTTTCTTT
TRBJ1-1,TRBV5-6,NA,NA,CASSWGQNTEAFF,TGTGCCAGCAGCTGGGGACAGAACACTGAAGCTTTCTTT
TRBJ2-3,TRBV28,NA,NA,CASTPYGGDTQYF,TGTGCCAGCACTCCTTACGGAGGGGATACGCAGTATTTT
TRBJ2-1,TRBV7-3,NA,NA,CASSSHPGVNSYNEQFF,TGTGCCAGCAGCTCTCACCCCGGAGTAAACTCCTACAATGAGCAGTTCTTC
TRBJ2-6,TRBV27,NA,NA,CASGPGSGANVLTF,TGTGCCAGCGGGCCGGGGTCTGGGGCCAACGTCCTGACTTTC
TRBJ1-1,TRBV6-1,NA,NA,CASSDNPEKMNTEAFF,TGTGCCAGCAGTGACAATCCCGAAAAGATGAACACTGAAGCTTTCTTT
TRBJ1-1,TRBV28,NA,once,CASSFGGRQEAFF,TGTGCCAGCAGTTTTGGGGGTCGACAGGAAGCTTTCTTT
TRBJ2-7,TRBV6-1,TRBD2,NA,CASSEPLAGAYEQYF,TGTGCCAGCAGTGAACCATTAGCGGGAGCCTACGAGCAGTACTTC
TRBJ2-7,TRBV2,NA,NA,CASLNGQTYEQYF,TGTGCCAGCCTAAACGGACAGACCTACGAGCAGTACTTC
TRBJ1-1,TRBV7-9,NA,NA,CASSFLGSNTEAFF,TGTGCCAGCAGCTTCCTGGGTTCGAACACTGAAGCTTTCTTT
TRBJ1-1,TRBV9,NA,NA,CASSQMTPNTEAFF,TGTGCCAGCAGCCAGATGACACCGAACACTGAAGCTTTCTTT
TRBJ2-7,TRBV11-2,NA,once,CASSSPNPDRGRPYEQYF,TGTGCCAGCAGCTCCCCCAATCCCGATCGGGGAAGACCCTACGAGCAGTACTTC
TRBJ2-1,TRBV6-6,NA,NA,CASSEDSGRREQFF,TGTGCCAGCAGTGAGGATTCGGGACGTCGGGAGCAGTTCTTC
TRBJ2-7,TRBV7-9,TRBD1,few,CASSLVVGGQRDYEQYF,TGTGCCAGCAGCTTAGTAGTAGGGGGACAGAGAGACTACGAGCAGTACTTC
TRBJ2-1,TRBV28,NA,NA,CASSSARNEQFF,TGTGCCAGCAGTTCCGCTCGCAATGAGCAGTTCTTC
TRBJ2-1,TRBV5-8,TRBD2,NA,CASSVGLAGFDEQFF,TGTGCCAGCAGCGTGGGACTAGCGGGATTTGATGAGCAGTTCTTC
TRBJ2-1,TRBV7-9,NA,NA,CASSLRSGNEQFF,TGTGCCAGCAGCTTAAGGAGCGGCAATGAGCAGTTCTTC
TRBJ2-1,TRBV27,NA,NA,CASSLGVRNEQFF,TGTGCCAGCAGTTTAGGGGTTCGGAATGAGCAGTTCTTC
TRBJ2-1,TRBV9,NA,NA,CASGGTAVSYNEQFF,TGTGCCAGCGGGGGGACAGCCGTCTCCTACAATGAGCAGTTCTTC